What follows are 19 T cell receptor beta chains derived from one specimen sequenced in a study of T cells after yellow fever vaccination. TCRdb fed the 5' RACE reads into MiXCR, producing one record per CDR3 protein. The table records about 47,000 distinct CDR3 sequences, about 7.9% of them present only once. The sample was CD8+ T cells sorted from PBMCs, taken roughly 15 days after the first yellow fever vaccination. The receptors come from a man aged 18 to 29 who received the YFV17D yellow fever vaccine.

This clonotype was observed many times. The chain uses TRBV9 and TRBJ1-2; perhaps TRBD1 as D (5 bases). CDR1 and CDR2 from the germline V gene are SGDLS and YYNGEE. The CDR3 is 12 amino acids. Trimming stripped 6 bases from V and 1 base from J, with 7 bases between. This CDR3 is CASKGDNYGYTF. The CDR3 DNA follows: TGTGCCAGCAAAGGGGATAACTATGGCTACACCTTC.

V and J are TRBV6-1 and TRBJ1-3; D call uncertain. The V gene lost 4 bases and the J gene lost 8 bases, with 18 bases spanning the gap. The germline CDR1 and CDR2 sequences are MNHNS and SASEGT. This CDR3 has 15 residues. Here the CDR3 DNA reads TGTGCCAGCAGTGGTCGGGCCCCCGATTGGGACACCATATATTTT. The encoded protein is CASSGRAPDWDTIYF.

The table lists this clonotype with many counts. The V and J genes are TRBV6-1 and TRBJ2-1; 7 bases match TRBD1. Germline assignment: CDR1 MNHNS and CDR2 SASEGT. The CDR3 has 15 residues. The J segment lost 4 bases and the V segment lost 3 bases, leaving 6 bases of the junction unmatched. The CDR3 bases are TGTGCCAGCAGTGATACCGGGACAGCTTACAATGAGCAGTTCTTC. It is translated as CASSDTGTAYNEQFF.

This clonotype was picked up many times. CDR3 in DNA: TGCAGCGTTGAAGATCTCGGGGAGGGGGCTTACAATGAGCAGTTCTTC. Encoded protein: CSVEDLGEGAYNEQFF. V is TRBV29-1 and J is TRBJ2-1; D possibly matches TRBD1 or TRBD2 (7 bases each). The CDR3 is 16 amino acids. The V end lost 0 bases, the J end lost 4 bases, and 16 bases lay between the germline ends. CDR1 is SQVTM, CDR2 ANQGSEA, per germline.

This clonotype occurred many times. CDR3 residues: CSASTREAYEAFF. The CDR3 coding sequence is TGCAGTGCTAGTACTCGTGAGGCGTATGAAGCTTTCTTT. The chain combines TRBV20-1 with TRBJ1-1; D unresolved. Germline CDR1 DFQATT, CDR2 SNEGSKA (reference sequence). This CDR3 region has 13 residues. The V end lost 3 bases, the J end lost 7 bases, and 15 bases lay between the germline ends.

Written as DNA, the CDR3 is TGCGCCAGCAGCTTAGCCGGGCCGGGAAACACCATATATTTT. Translating gives CASSLAGPGNTIYF. The J gene is TRBJ1-3, the V gene TRBV5-1, with D unresolved. This CDR3 region has 14 residues. Trimming stripped 2 bases from V and 4 bases from J, with 10 bases between. Germline V gives CDR1 SGHRS, CDR2 YFSETQ.

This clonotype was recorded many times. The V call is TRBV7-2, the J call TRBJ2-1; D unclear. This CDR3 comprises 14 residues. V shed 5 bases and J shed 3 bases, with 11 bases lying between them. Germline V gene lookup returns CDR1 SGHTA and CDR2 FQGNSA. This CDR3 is CASSRSPLYNEQFF. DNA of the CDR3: TGTGCCAGCAGCCGCTCCCCCCTCTACAATGAGCAGTTCTTC.

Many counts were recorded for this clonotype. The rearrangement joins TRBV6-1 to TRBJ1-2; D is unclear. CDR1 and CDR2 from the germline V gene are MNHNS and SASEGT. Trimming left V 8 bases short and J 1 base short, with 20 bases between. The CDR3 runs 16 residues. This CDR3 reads CASWGELKLDNYGYTF. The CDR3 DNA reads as TGTGCCAGCTGGGGAGAGCTCAAGCTCGATAACTATGGCTACACCTTC.

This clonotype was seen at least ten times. CDR3 bases: TGCAGTGCTCGGGACAGGGGGATCGGATATGAAGCTTTCTTT. Translating it yields CSARDRGIGYEAFF. V and J are TRBV20-1 and TRBJ1-1; TRBD1 matches at 11 bases. CDR1 and CDR2 from the germline V gene are DFQATT and SNEGSKA (reference sequence). The CDR3 consists of 14 residues. V gave up 5 bases and J gave up 7 bases; unmatched junction bases: 9.

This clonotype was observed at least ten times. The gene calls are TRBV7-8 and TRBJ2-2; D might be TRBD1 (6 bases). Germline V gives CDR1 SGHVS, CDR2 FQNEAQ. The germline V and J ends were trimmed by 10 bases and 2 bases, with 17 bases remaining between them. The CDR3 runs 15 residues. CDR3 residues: CATTLRTVNTGELFF. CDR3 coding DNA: TGTGCCACCACCCTAAGGACAGTAAACACCGGGGAGCTGTTTTTT.

The CDR3 DNA follows: TGTGCCAGCAGCCAAGTGTTCTCTGGAAACACCATATATTTT. As protein: CASSQVFSGNTIYF. The chain couples TRBV14 to TRBJ1-3; D gene uncertain. The V end lost 1 base, the J end lost 0 bases, and 4 bases lay between the germline ends. The CDR3 runs 14 residues. Per germline, CDR1 SGHDN and CDR2 FVKESK.

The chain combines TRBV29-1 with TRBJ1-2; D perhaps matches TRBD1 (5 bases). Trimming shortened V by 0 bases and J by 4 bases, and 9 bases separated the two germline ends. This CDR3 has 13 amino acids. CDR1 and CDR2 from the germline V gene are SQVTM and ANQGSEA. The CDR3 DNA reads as TGCAGCGTTGAAGATCAACAGGCCTATGGCTACACCTTC. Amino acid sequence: CSVEDQQAYGYTF.

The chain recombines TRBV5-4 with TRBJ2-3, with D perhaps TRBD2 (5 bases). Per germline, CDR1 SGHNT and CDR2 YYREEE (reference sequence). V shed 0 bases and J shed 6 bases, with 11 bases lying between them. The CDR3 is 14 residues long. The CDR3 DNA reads TGTGCCAGCAGCTTGGACGGGATGGTGGATACGCAGTATTTT. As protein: CASSLDGMVDTQYF. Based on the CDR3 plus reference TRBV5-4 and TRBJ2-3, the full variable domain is ETGVTQSPTHLIKTRGQQVTLRCSSQSGHNTVSWYQQALGQGPQFIFQYYREEENGRGNFPPRFSGLQFPNYSSELNVNALELDDSALYLCASSLDGMVDTQYFGPGTRLTVL.

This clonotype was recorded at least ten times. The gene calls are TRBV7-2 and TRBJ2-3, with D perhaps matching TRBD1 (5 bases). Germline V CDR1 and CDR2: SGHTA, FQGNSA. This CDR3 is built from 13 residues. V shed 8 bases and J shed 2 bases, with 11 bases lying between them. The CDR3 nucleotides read TGTGCCAGCGGGGCAGACCCCACAGATACGCAGTATTTT. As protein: CASGADPTDTQYF. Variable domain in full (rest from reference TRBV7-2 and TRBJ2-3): GAGVSQSPSNKVTEKGKDVELRCDPISGHTALYWYRQSLGQGLEFLIYFQGNSAPDKSGLPSDRFSAERTGGSVSTLTIQRTQQEDSAVYLCASGADPTDTQYFGPGTRLTVL.

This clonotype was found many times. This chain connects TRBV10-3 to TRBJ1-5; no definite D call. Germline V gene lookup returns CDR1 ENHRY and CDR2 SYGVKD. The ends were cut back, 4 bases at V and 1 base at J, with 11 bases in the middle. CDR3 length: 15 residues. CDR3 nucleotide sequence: TGTGCCATCAGTGGGGTCGGTCGGAGCAATCAGCCCCAGCATTTT. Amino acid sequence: CAISGVGRSNQPQHF.

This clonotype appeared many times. The CDR3 is CASSLGAEQETQYF. CDR3 nucleotides: TGTGCCAGCAGCTTAGGAGCAGAACAAGAGACCCAGTACTTC. The V gene is TRBV7-6, the J gene TRBJ2-5, with no clear D. Germline V CDR1 and CDR2: SGHVS, FNYEAQ. The CDR3 loop spans 14 amino acids. Trimming took off 1 base at V and 2 bases at J, with 8 bases between the two ends.

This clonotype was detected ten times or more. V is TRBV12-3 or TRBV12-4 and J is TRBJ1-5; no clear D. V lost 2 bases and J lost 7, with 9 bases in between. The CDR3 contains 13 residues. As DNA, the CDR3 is TGTGCCAGCAGTTTATGGGAGCGGCAGCCCCAGCATTTT. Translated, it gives CASSLWERQPQHF.

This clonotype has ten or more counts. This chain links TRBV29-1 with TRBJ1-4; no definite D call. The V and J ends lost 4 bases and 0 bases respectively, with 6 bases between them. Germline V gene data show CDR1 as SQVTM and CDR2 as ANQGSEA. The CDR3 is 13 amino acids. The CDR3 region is CSVGQATNEKLFF. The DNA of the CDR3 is TGCAGCGTTGGCCAGGCAACTAATGAAAAACTGTTTTTT.

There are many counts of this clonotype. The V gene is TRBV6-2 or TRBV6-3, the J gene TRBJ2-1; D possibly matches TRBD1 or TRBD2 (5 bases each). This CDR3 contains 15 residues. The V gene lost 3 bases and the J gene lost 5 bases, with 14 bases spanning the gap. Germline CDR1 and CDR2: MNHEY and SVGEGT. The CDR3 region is CASSYLRDGNNEQFF. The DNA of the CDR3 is TGTGCCAGCAGTTATCTCCGGGACGGTAACAATGAGCAGTTCTTC.